This T cell receptor (beta chain) was captured by sequencing in a study of graft-versus-host responses after intestinal transplantation. Overall study context: Recipients were all induced with anti-thymocyte globulin, then given tacrolimus and steroids for approximately 3 years. Broader study findings: Recipient marrow contained GvH clones, some of which appeared first in ileum or blood. Some patients had graft-donor T cell macrochimerism. In their allografts, the ratios of graft-versus-host to host-versus-graft T cell clones were high.

Trimming removed 0 bases from V and 9 bases from J, with 3 bases in between. Germline CDR1 is LGHNT and CDR2 is FRNRAP. This CDR3 is 11 amino acids long. Only in-frame clones appear in the TCRdb table, and some are missing; sequencing was by immunoSEQ multiplex PCR. In the table there are 90,000 to 95,000 clones, 80% to 95% of which are singletons. As concerns this clone: Its antigen remains unidentified.

The J gene is TRBJ2-1, the V gene TRBV12-5; no definite D call. Sequenced here: unstimulated CD8+ T cells sorted from spleen or lymph node cells, sampled before intestinal transplant. This TCR derives from a human donor who received an intestinal transplant. CDR3 coding DNA: TGTGCTAGTGGTTTGGTAAGTGAGCAGTTCTTC. Protein: CASGLVSEQFF.